This passage covers 29 T cell receptor beta chains from one sample sequenced in a study of CD8+CD57+ T cells in acquired aplastic anemia. Genomic DNA, serving as template, underwent TCR beta VDJ and CDR3 profiling. TCRdb reprocessed the reads via MiXCR and lists one record per CDR3 protein. The table shows 35,000 to 45,000 distinct CDR3 sequences, with approximately 67% occurring only once. Sequencing used sorted CD4+, CD8+, or CD8+CD57+ T cells (not recorded which) from PBMCs. The source of these receptors is a human donor in good health, serving as a control.

Worth noting for this clonotype: At one boundary the junction diverges from the germline segment, which might be a read error. V is TRBV20-1 and J is TRBJ1-2, with D possibly matching TRBD1 (5 bases). The CDR3 loop spans 12 amino acids. Germline assignment: CDR1 DFQATT and CDR2 SNEGSKA (reference sequence). The CDR3 loop reads CSARDQGDGYTF. CDR3 DNA: TGCAGTGCTAGAGATCAGGGAGACGGCTACACCTTT.

The chain carries TRBV6-1 and TRBJ2-2, with 8 positions matching TRBD1. Germline trimming cut 5 bases from V and 7 bases from J; bases unmatched to any gene: 3. Germline V CDR1 and CDR2: MNHNS, SASEGT. The CDR3 runs to 13 residues. Here the CDR3 DNA reads TGTGCCAGCAGTCAGGGGGCGGACGGGGAGCTGTTTTTT. This encodes CASSQGADGELFF.

This clonotype has just one count. This chain uses TRBV25-1 with TRBJ2-7; weak D call: TRBD2 (5 bases). The germline V and J ends were trimmed by 4 bases and 3 bases, with 10 bases remaining between them. Germline CDR1 is MGHDK and CDR2 is SYGVNS. CDR3 length: 13 residues. The chain's CDR3 is CASSAHGGYEQYF. The CDR3 bases are TGTGCCAGCAGTGCACATGGAGGCTACGAGCAGTACTTC.

The chain couples TRBV24-1 to TRBJ2-5; 10 bases match TRBD1. CDR3 length equals 13 residues. The trim removed 9 bases at V and 2 bases at J, leaving 2 bases unmatched. Germline CDR1 reads KGHDR; CDR2 reads SFDVKD. The DNA of the CDR3 is TGTGCCACCTCGGACAGGGGGCAAGAGACCCAGTACTTC. Translating gives CATSDRGQETQYF.

The chain employs TRBV7-7 and TRBJ2-3; D is possibly TRBD2 (6 bases). The germline CDR1 and CDR2 sequences are SSHAT and FNYEAQ (reference sequence). Trimming pared 5 bases from V and 3 bases from J, leaving 15 bases between. The CDR3 consists of 15 residues. The CDR3 DNA sequence: TGTGCCAGCAGCGCGGGACGAACGATTACAGATACGCAGTATTTT. Encoded protein: CASSAGRTITDTQYF.

CDR3 nucleotide sequence: TGTGCCAGTAGTACCGGACAGGGGGCCGCTGAAGCTTTCTTT. Protein: CASSTGQGAAEAFF. The V and J genes are TRBV19 and TRBJ1-1; TRBD1 aligns across 11 bases. Germline V lookup: CDR1 LNHDA, CDR2 SQIVND (reference sequence). V lost 4 bases to trimming and J lost 6 bases; unmatched junction nucleotides: 4. The CDR3 loop spans 14 amino acids.

In this sample, this clonotype turned up many times. The chain combines TRBV20-1 with TRBJ1-4; 7 nucleotides line up with TRBD1. Trimming at V came to 3 bases and at J to 7 bases, leaving 8 bases not matched to a gene. Per germline, CDR1 DFQATT and CDR2 SNEGSKA (reference sequence). The CDR3 loop spans 14 amino acids. The DNA of the CDR3 is TGCAGTGCTAGTAAGGAGGGGGCCGGTGAAAAACTGTTTTTT. Its translation is CSASKEGAGEKLFF.

This sequence joins TRBV29-1 and TRBJ2-7; no firm D call. The germline gives CDR1 SQVTM, CDR2 ANQGSEA. The CDR3 has 11 amino acids. Trimming took 0 bases from V and 5 from J, leaving 5 bases between them. The CDR3 here is CSVEDLNEQYF. Here the CDR3 DNA reads TGCAGCGTTGAAGATTTAAACGAGCAGTACTTC.

This chain connects TRBV24-1 to TRBJ2-7; no clear D. The germline CDR1 and CDR2 sequences are KGHDR and SFDVKD. The CDR3 is made up of 13 amino acids. The V end was cut by 3 bases, the J end by 2 bases, with 7 bases between. The CDR3 loop reads CATSDPSTYEQYF. The CDR3 nucleotides are TGTGCCACCAGTGATCCATCAACCTACGAGCAGTACTTC.

This sequence joins TRBV7-6 and TRBJ1-1; D call uncertain. The CDR3 is 14 residues long. Germline V gene data show CDR1 as SGHVS and CDR2 as FNYEAQ. V was trimmed by 3 bases and J by 1 base, leaving 9 bases between them. The CDR3 sequence is CASSLGGANTEAFF. CDR3 bases: TGTGCCAGCAGCTTGGGCGGAGCGAACACTGAAGCTTTCTTT.

By sample share, this clonotype is medium-sized. The chain recombines TRBV2 with TRBJ1-2; no clear D gene. The CDR3 sequence is 13 residues long. Germline V CDR1 and CDR2: SNHLY, FYNNEI. The ends were cut back, 4 bases at V and 4 bases at J, with 10 bases in the middle. The CDR3 DNA sequence: TGTGCCAGCAGTGCGGGGTCCATCTATGGCTACACCTTC. Its translation: CASSAGSIYGYTF.

The rearrangement uses TRBV10-3 and TRBJ1-2, with 7 bases matching TRBD1. Germline values: CDR1 ENHRY, CDR2 SYGVKD. The length of the CDR3 is 14 residues. The V and J ends lost 3 bases and 7 bases, in that order; junction bases with no gene match: 8. The CDR3 bases are TGTGCCATCAGTGACGGCAGGGGGTTGGCTGGCTACACCTTC. It codes for CAISDGRGLAGYTF.

The sample holds one count of this clonotype. The CDR3 DNA follows: TGTGCCAGCAGCCTACTAGCGGGGTCCTACGAGCAGTACTTC. As protein: CASSLLAGSYEQYF. The chain carries TRBV25-1 and TRBJ2-7; 10 bases map to TRBD2. CDR1 and CDR2 (germline): MGHDK, SYGVNS. The CDR3 is 14 residues long. J lost 1 base, V lost 6 bases, and 3 bases had no gene match.

The gene calls are TRBV19 and TRBJ2-3; D possibly corresponds to TRBD2 (5 bases). CDR3 size: 14 residues. V lost 4 bases to trimming and J lost 1 base, with 9 bases between them. The V gene's germline CDR1 is LNHDA and CDR2 SQIVND (reference sequence). CDR3 region: CASSSYGGTDTQYF. As DNA, the CDR3 is TGTGCCAGTAGTAGTTACGGGGGCACAGATACGCAGTATTTT. Full variable domain (missing parts from reference TRBV19 and TRBJ2-3): DGGITQSPKYLFRKEGQNVTLSCEQNLNHDAMYWYRQDPGQGLRLIYYSQIVNDFQKGDIAEGYSVSREKKESFPLTVTSAQKNPTAFYLCASSSYGGTDTQYFGPGTRLTVL.

V gene TRBV29-1 combines with J gene TRBJ2-7; 7 positions match TRBD1. V trimming: 6 bases; J trimming: 5 bases; junction bases outside the gene matches: 7. This CDR3 contains 12 residues. Germline V gene sequence: CDR1 SQVTM, CDR2 ANQGSEA. CDR3 sequence: CSVETGSDEQYF. CDR3 sequence (DNA): TGCAGCGTCGAGACAGGGTCAGACGAGCAGTACTTC.

The V and J genes are TRBV6-4 and TRBJ2-7; 7 bases are shared with TRBD1. CDR1 MRHNA and CDR2 SNTAGT come from the germline V gene. The CDR3 totals 13 residues. Trimming took 8 bases from V and 7 from J; bases not matched to a gene: 11. The chain's CDR3 is CASRPRGRGEQYF. For the CDR3, the DNA is TGTGCCAGCCGACCTAGGGGGCGAGGGGAGCAGTACTTC.

The rearrangement uses TRBV20-1 and TRBJ2-5; 14 bases agree with TRBD2. Germline V lookup: CDR1 DFQATT, CDR2 SNEGSKA (reference sequence). The V segment lost 0 bases and the J segment 7 bases; nucleotides outside the gene matches: 13. The CDR3 consists of 18 residues. CDR3 coding DNA: TGCAGTGCTAGAGATTATTCCGGACTAGCGGGGGGTAAGGCGACCCAGTACTTC. Its protein product is CSARDYSGLAGGKATQYF.

The chain combines TRBV2 with TRBJ1-4; D remains unclear. Trimming took 2 bases from V and 0 from J, leaving 4 bases between them. This CDR3 comprises 14 residues. In germline, CDR1 is SNHLY, CDR2 FYNNEI. The CDR3 DNA follows: TGTGCCAGCAGTGAATCCCCAACTAATGAAAAACTGTTTTTT. This gives the protein CASSESPTNEKLFF. The variable domain in full, with the rest retrieved from reference TRBV2 and TRBJ1-4, is EPEVTQTPSHQVTQMGQEVILRCVPISNHLYFYWYRQILGQKVEFLVSFYNNEISEKSEIFDDQFSVERPDGSNFTLKIRSTKLEDSAMYFCASSESPTNEKLFFGSGTQLSVL.

This clonotype was detected a few times. The chain carries TRBV29-1 and TRBJ1-2, with D uncertain. Germline V CDR1 and CDR2: SQVTM, ANQGSEA. The CDR3 consists of 11 residues. Trimming shortened V by 7 bases and J by 5 bases, and 11 bases separated the two germline ends. The CDR3 reads CSAETDYGYTF. CDR3 DNA: TGCAGCGCCGAGACGGATTATGGCTACACCTTC.

This rearrangement joins TRBV3-1 to TRBJ1-2, with a weak D call TRBD1 (5 bases). Germline V gives CDR1 LGHDT, CDR2 YNNKEL (reference sequence). This CDR3 contains 15 residues. V lost 4 bases to trimming and J lost 6 bases, with 18 bases between them. In DNA, the CDR3 is TGTGCCAGCAGCCCCTCGCGCGGGGGAAGGAATGGCTACACCTTC. Protein product: CASSPSRGGRNGYTF.

The genes are TRBV19 and TRBJ1-1; D gene uncertain. Germline CDR1 reads LNHDA; CDR2 reads SQIVND (reference sequence). The CDR3 extends over 16 amino acids. V lost 4 bases and J 2 bases, leaving 17 bases between the germline ends. The CDR3 DNA follows: TGTGCCAGTAGTAGACGACCCCTCTTGGAAAACACTGAAGCTTTCTTT. Its translation is CASSRRPLLENTEAFF.

This sequence joins TRBV15 and TRBJ2-5, with TRBD2 as a possible D gene (5 bases). The germline gives CDR1 LNHNV, CDR2 YYDKDF (reference sequence). V was trimmed by 2 bases and J by 3 bases, leaving 10 bases between them. CDR3 length: 14 residues. The CDR3 loop is CATSRRSAEETQYF. The DNA for the CDR3 is TGTGCCACCAGCAGACGTAGCGCAGAAGAGACCCAGTACTTC.

This chain joins TRBV19 and TRBJ2-7, with D unclear. The CDR3 is made up of 16 amino acids. Trimming removed 5 bases at V and 3 bases at J, with 20 bases between. Germline V gives CDR1 LNHDA, CDR2 SQIVND (reference sequence). The CDR3 nucleotides are TGTGCCAGTAGTGCACCTCAAGCAGTGTCGCGCTACGAGCAGTACTTC. Translation gives CASSAPQAVSRYEQYF.

The rearrangement uses TRBV9 and TRBJ2-7; 7 positions match TRBD2. Germline CDR1 SGDLS, CDR2 YYNGEE. After removal of 0 bases from V and 7 bases from J, the junction contained 4 bases not matched to a gene. CDR3 length equals 13 residues. The CDR3 DNA sequence: TGTGCCAGCAGCGTAGCTCCAGCGGGGGAGCAGTACTTC. Protein: CASSVAPAGEQYF.

V gene TRBV7-7 combines with J gene TRBJ2-7, with no clear D. Germline V gene data show CDR1 as SSHAT and CDR2 as FNYEAQ (reference sequence). The V gene lost 0 bases and the J gene lost 4 bases, with 10 bases spanning the gap. This CDR3 is 14 amino acids long. CDR3 protein: CASSLANKDYEQYV. In DNA form, the CDR3 reads TGTGCCAGCAGCTTAGCGAACAAGGATTACGAGCAGTACGTC.

This clonotype counts as medium-sized (0.01 to 0.1%). The CDR3 DNA reads TGCGCCAGCAGTGGGACAGGGTACCACGAGCAGTACTTC. As protein: CASSGTGYHEQYF. The gene calls are TRBV10-2 and TRBJ2-7; TRBD1 agrees at 8 bases. CDR3 length: 13 amino acids. The V gene end was trimmed by 4 bases and the J gene end by 5 bases; junction bases not matched to a gene: 4. Germline lookup yields CDR1 WSHSY and CDR2 SAAADI.

The sample holds a few counts of this clonotype. The genes are TRBV29-1 and TRBJ1-1; D gene ambiguous. There are 12 residues in the CDR3. The V gene's germline CDR1 is SQVTM and CDR2 ANQGSEA. Trimming left V 4 bases short and J 2 bases short, with 8 bases between. CDR3 sequence: CSVVFSNTEAFF. The CDR3 DNA reads TGCAGCGTTGTTTTCTCAAACACTGAAGCTTTCTTT.

In its sample, this clonotype was seen a few times. The chain's CDR3 is CATSRLMGGNSPLHF. CDR3 nucleotide sequence: TGTGCCACCAGCAGATTGATGGGGGGGAATTCACCCCTCCACTTT. V is TRBV15 and J is TRBJ1-6; maybe TRBD1 (5 bases). The CDR3 extends over 15 amino acids. V lost 2 bases to trimming and J lost 7 bases, with 12 bases between them. The germline V gene has CDR1 LNHNV and CDR2 YYDKDF (reference sequence).

The V gene is TRBV5-1, the J gene TRBJ1-2; possibly TRBD1 for D (5 bases). Germline loops: CDR1 SGHRS, CDR2 YFSETQ. CDR3 length equals 16 residues. V was pared by 3 bases and J by 4 bases, with 19 bases between. The CDR3 here is CASSSSGAEGRYGYTF. The CDR3 bases are TGCGCCAGCAGCTCTTCCGGGGCCGAAGGTCGCTATGGCTACACCTTC.